The source of this TCR beta chain is a study of Graves' ophthalmopathy and Graves' hyperthyroidism. The TCR beta CDR3 regions underwent amplification from RNA transcripts. The workflow started with a first-round RT-PCR run with HTBI primers and then moved on to a second-round multiplex PCR. Using its own MiXCR run on the multiplex PCR reads, TCRdb lists one record per CDR3 protein. The top ten hold 44% of the sample, which has 650,000 to 900,000 distinct CDR3 sequences, roughly 40% seen once. Presentation of ophthalmopathy in the donors involved moderate-to-severe activity, CAS ≥3, NOSPECS ≥4 and a duration under 3 months. The CDR3 is 13 amino acids. V was cut by 7 bases and J by 4 bases, with 16 bases left in between. CDR1 and CDR2 (germline): SQVTM, ANQGSEA.

This clonotype was sampled from an adult man with Graves' ophthalmopathy. Sequences were obtained from peripheral blood. The gene calls are TRBV29-1 and TRBJ2-5; D unclear. CDR3 residues: CSASSLAGETQYF. The CDR3 DNA is TGCAGCGCCAGCAGCTTGGCCGGAGAGACCCAGTACTTC.